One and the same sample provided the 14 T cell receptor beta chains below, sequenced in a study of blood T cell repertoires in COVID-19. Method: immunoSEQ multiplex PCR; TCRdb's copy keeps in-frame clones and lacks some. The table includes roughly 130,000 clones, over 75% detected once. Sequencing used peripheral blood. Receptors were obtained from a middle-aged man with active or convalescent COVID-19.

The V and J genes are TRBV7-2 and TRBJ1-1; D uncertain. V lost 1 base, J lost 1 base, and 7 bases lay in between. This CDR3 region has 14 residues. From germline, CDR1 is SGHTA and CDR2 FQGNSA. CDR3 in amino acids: CASSLGVSNTEAFF. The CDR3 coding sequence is TGTGCCAGCAGCTTAGGAGTGTCGAACACTGAAGCTTTCTTT.

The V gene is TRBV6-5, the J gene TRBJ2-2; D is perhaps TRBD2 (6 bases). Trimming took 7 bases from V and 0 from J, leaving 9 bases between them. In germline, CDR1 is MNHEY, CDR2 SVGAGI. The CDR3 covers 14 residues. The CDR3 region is CASTVAANTGELFF. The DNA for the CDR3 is TGTGCCAGCACCGTAGCGGCGAACACCGGGGAGCTGTTTTTT.

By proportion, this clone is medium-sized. CDR3 nucleotide sequence: TGTGCCAGCAGCTTGGGGCCGACATTTACCTACGAGCAGTACTTC. Its protein product is CASSLGPTFTYEQYF. J is TRBJ2-7 and V is TRBV11-3; D possibly corresponds to TRBD1 (5 bases). Germline lookup yields CDR1 SGHNT and CDR2 YENEEA. The CDR3 is 15 residues long. Trimming pared 3 bases from V and 2 bases from J, leaving 14 bases between.

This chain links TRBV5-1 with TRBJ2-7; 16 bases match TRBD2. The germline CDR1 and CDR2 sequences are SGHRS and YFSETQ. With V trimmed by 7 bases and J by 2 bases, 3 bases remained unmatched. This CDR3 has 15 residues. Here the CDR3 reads CASRGTSGGAYEQYF. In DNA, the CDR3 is TGCGCCAGCCGCGGGACTAGCGGGGGGGCCTACGAGCAGTACTTC.

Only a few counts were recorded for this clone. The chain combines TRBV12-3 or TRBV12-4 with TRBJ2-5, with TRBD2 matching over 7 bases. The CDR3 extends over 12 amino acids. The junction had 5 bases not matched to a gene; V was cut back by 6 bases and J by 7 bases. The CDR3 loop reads CASSSPGGTQYF. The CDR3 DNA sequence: TGTGCCAGCAGCTCCCCGGGGGGGACCCAGTACTTC.

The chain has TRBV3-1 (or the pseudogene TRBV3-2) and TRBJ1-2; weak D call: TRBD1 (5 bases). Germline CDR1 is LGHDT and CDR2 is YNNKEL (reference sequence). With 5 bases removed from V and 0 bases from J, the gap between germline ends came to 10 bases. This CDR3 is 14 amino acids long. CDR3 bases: TGTGCCAGCAGCTTAGCAGGGTCTAACTATGGCTACACCTTC. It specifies CASSLAGSNYGYTF.

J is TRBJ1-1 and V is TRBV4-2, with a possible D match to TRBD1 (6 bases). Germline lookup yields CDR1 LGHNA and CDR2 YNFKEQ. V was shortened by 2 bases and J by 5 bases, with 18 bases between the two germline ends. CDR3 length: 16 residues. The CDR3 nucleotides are TGTGCCAGCAGCCAATCCGGGGGGGGCGTTGATACTGAAGCTTTCTTT. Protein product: CASSQSGGGVDTEAFF.

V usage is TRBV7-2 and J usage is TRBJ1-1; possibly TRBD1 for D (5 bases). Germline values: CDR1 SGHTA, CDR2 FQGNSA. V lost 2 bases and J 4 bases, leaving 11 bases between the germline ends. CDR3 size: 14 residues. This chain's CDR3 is CASSLKGTGTEAFF. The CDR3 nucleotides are TGTGCCAGCAGCTTAAAAGGGACTGGCACTGAAGCTTTCTTT.

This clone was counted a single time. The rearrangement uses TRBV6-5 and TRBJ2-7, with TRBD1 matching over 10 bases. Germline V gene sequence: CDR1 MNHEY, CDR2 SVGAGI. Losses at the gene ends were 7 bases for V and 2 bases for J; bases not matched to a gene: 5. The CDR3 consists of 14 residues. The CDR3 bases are TGTGCCAGCAAGGTCGGACAGGGGGCCTACGAGCAGTACTTC. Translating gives CASKVGQGAYEQYF.

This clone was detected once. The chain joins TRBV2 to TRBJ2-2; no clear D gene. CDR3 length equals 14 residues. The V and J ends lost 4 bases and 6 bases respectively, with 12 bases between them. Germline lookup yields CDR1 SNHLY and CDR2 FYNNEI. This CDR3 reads CASSVESRSGELFF. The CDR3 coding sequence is TGTGCCAGCAGTGTGGAGTCGCGGTCCGGGGAGCTGTTTTTT. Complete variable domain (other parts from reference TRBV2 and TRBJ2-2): EPEVTQTPSHQVTQMGQEVILRCVPISNHLYFYWYRQILGQKVEFLVSFYNNEISEKSEIFDDQFSVERPDGSNFTLKIRSTKLEDSAMYFCASSVESRSGELFFGEGSRLTVL.

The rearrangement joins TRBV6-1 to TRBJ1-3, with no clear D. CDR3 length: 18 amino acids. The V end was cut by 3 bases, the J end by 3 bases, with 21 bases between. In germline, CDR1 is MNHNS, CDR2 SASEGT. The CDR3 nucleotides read TGTGCCAGCAGTGACCAGTTTCCCGACGGAGCTATTGGAAACACCATATATTTT. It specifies CASSDQFPDGAIGNTIYF.

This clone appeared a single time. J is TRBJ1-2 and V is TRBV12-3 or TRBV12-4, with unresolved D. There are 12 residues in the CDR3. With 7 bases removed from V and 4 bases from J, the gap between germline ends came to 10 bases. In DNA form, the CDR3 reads TGTGCCAGCAACCGGGGATTCTATGGCTACACCTTC. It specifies CASNRGFYGYTF.

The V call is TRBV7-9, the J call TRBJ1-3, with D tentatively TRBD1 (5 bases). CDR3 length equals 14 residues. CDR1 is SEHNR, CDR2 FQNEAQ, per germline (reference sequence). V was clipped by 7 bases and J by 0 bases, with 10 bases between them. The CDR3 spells CASNPDSSGNTIYF. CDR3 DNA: TGTGCCAGCAACCCAGACAGCTCTGGAAACACCATATATTTT.

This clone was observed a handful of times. This chain's CDR3 is CASSYLAAGTGELFF. The CDR3 nucleotides are TGTGCCAGCAGTTACCTCGCTGCCGGGACCGGGGAGCTGTTTTTT. The chain couples TRBV6-5 to TRBJ2-2; D not certain. In germline, CDR1 is MNHEY, CDR2 SVGAGI. The V end was cut by 2 bases, the J end by 5 bases, with 12 bases between. The CDR3 has 15 residues.